The subject of this entry is one TCR beta chain. What it binds is not known. Just one base apart from a much larger clone, this may be a read error. This sample is part of a study of tumor-infiltrating lymphocytes in primary liver carcinoma. Study overall: Sample yields of productive TCRbeta reads, ranging from roughly 3.65 to 8 million, were similar across tissue types. Notes on the study in general: Reduced overlap was seen in tumor-adjacent and tumor-blood pairs versus tumor region pairs.

RNA was extracted from whole blood without cell sorting, alongside germline DNA. With chronic HBV infection, the patients were also treatment-naive. There are 14 residues in the CDR3. The germline CDR1 and CDR2 sequences are MNHEY and SVGEGT. Starting from 500 ng of total RNA, TCR beta cDNA was produced with a primer in the constant region. Libraries covering TCR beta were generated through three nested multiplex PCR rounds (using a slightly modified ARM-PCR). With TRBV1-TRBV30 forward primers and a C-beta reverse primer, the first two PCR rounds were run for around 10 cycles each. One entry per CDR3 protein results from TCRdb running MiXCR on the multiplex PCR reads. The sample carries a few hundred thousand distinct CDR3 sequences, 50% to 75% recorded once.

The TCR was taken from a woman under 40 with primary liver carcinoma and hepatitis B virus infection. The chain carries TRBV6-2 or TRBV6-3 and TRBJ2-2; 7 bases are shared with TRBD1. Sequencing was carried out using peripheral blood. The CDR3 spells CVSSRRTGTGELFF. The CDR3 DNA reads as TGTGTCAGCAGTCGAAGGACAGGAACCGGGGAGCTGTTTTTT.